The 8 T cell receptor beta chains below come from one sample, sequenced in a study of cytomegalovirus exposure and HLA in healthy donors. Researchers ran the PCR with 60 Vbeta and 13 Jbeta primers. The table came from immunoSEQ multiplex PCR; TCRdb's copy has only in-frame clones and leaves some out. Of some 150,000 clones in the sample, approximately 88% were seen once. Sequencing used PBMCs. These receptor sequences come from a woman under 30 in good health and CMV-seronegative.

CDR3 DNA: TGCGCCAGCAGCTGGAGGGGACGGTTCACTGAAGCTTTCTTT. Protein sequence: CASSWRGRFTEAFF. The chain recombines TRBV5-1 with TRBJ1-1, with D possibly matching TRBD1 (5 bases). The V and J ends lost 3 bases and 4 bases respectively, with 13 bases between them. This CDR3 region has 14 residues. Germline V gene sequence: CDR1 SGHRS, CDR2 YFSETQ. The variable domain in full, completed from reference TRBV5-1 and TRBJ1-1, reads KAGVTQTPRYLIKTRGQQVTLSCSPISGHRSVSWYQQTPGQGLQFLFEYFSETQRNKGNFPGRFSGRQFSNSRSEMNVSTLELGDSALYLCASSWRGRFTEAFFGQGTRLTVV.

The chain employs TRBV15 and TRBJ1-2; no firm D call. CDR1 LNHNV and CDR2 YYDKDF come from the germline V gene (reference sequence). The CDR3 runs to 16 residues. Between the trimmed V and J ends, which lost 5 bases and 3 bases, there was a span of 19 bases. The DNA for the CDR3 is TGTGCCACCAGCGAGGGTCGGCTTAGGGTCGACTATGGCTACACCTTC. This translates into CATSEGRLRVDYGYTF.

J is TRBJ2-6 and V is TRBV19; D is perhaps TRBD2 (6 bases). V was pared by 5 bases and J by 0 bases, with 8 bases between. Germline V gene lookup returns CDR1 LNHDA and CDR2 SQIVND (reference sequence). The CDR3 covers 15 residues. The CDR3 here is CASSSGSSGANVLTF. CDR3 bases: TGTGCCAGTAGTTCCGGGAGCTCTGGGGCCAACGTCCTGACTTTC.

This clone is categorized as medium-sized. The V gene is TRBV7-9, the J gene TRBJ2-1; 11 nucleotides agree with TRBD2. Germline loops: CDR1 SEHNR, CDR2 FQNEAQ (reference sequence). The junction had 7 bases not matched to a gene; V was cut back by 4 bases and J by 2 bases. The CDR3 loop spans 17 amino acids. CDR3 sequence reads: CASSSARLAGTYNEQFF. The CDR3 DNA reads as TGTGCCAGCAGCTCAGCTAGACTAGCGGGGACCTACAATGAGCAGTTCTTC.

The V gene is TRBV5-1, the J gene TRBJ2-1; 9 nucleotides line up with TRBD2. CDR1 and CDR2 (germline): SGHRS, YFSETQ. With 4 bases clipped from V and 2 bases from J, the junction kept 7 bases outside the gene matches. The CDR3 has 16 residues. CDR3 sequence reads: CASSPGAGGTYNEQFF. The CDR3 DNA reads TGCGCCAGCAGCCCCGGGGCGGGGGGGACCTACAATGAGCAGTTCTTC.

This chain links TRBV15 with TRBJ2-4, with D possibly TRBD1 on 6 matching bases. CDR1 and CDR2 (germline): LNHNV, YYDKDF (reference sequence). Deletions cut 4 bases from V and 6 bases from J, with 16 bases between. CDR3 length equals 15 residues. As DNA, the CDR3 is TGTGCCACCAGCACCGCTGGGGGCGGGTTAAACATTCAGTACTTC. It yields the protein CATSTAGGGLNIQYF.

The rearrangement links TRBV2 to TRBJ1-1, with TRBD1 as a possible D gene (6 bases). Germline V gene lookup returns CDR1 SNHLY and CDR2 FYNNEI. There are 13 residues in the CDR3. Trimming removed 6 bases from V and 5 bases from J, with 13 bases in between. Written as DNA, the CDR3 is TGTGCCAGCAGGACACAGGGTTGGACTGAAGCTTTCTTT. It yields the protein CASRTQGWTEAFF.

As DNA, the CDR3 is TGTGCTAGTGGTTTCGGACAGGGTAATCAGCCCCAGCATTTT. Encoded protein: CASGFGQGNQPQHF. The chain uses TRBV12-5 and TRBJ1-5; 8 bases fit TRBD1. In germline, CDR1 is LGHNT, CDR2 FRNRAP. CDR3 length: 14 residues. V lost 3 bases to trimming and J lost 4 bases; unmatched junction nucleotides: 2.